This TCR beta chain was recovered during a study of blood T cell repertoires in COVID-19. Clones were read by immunoSEQ multiplex PCR, and TCRdb kept only the in-frame ones, dropping some. This sample has about 670,000 clones; over 80% occur once, and the top ten carry around 0.3%. The germline V gene has CDR1 LNHDA and CDR2 SQIVND (reference sequence). The CDR3 is 12 amino acids. The V and J ends lost 5 bases and 4 bases respectively, with 9 bases between them. The chain combines TRBV19 with TRBJ2-7; TRBD1 is a possible D gene (5 bases). The sequencing input was peripheral blood. This receptor was obtained from a young woman with acute or convalescent COVID-19. The DNA for the CDR3 is TGTGCCAGTAGTGAAAAGGGGTACGAGCAGTACTTC. It is translated as CASSEKGYEQYF.